Below are 20 T cell receptor beta chains sequenced from a single sample in a study of patients and donors after allogeneic stem cell transplantation. TCRdb re-called the RT-PCR reads through MiXCR, storing one row per CDR3 protein. Of roughly 880,000 distinct CDR3 sequences listed, under 20% are singletons. The material sequenced was blood, either unsorted or a sorted T cell fraction (not recorded which). The receptors were gathered from a human donor who was either an allogeneic HSCT recipient or a stem cell or donor lymphocyte infusion donor (not recorded which). It is not recorded whose cells these are; they may come from a transplant donor.

The gene calls are TRBV30 and TRBJ2-7; 7 bases line up with TRBD1. The trim removed 4 bases at V and 4 bases at J, leaving 10 bases unmatched. Germline CDR1 is GTSNPN and CDR2 is SVGIG (reference sequence). There are 14 residues in the CDR3. The CDR3 reads CAWKEIDRVYEQYF. DNA for the CDR3: TGTGCCTGGAAGGAGATAGACAGGGTGTACGAGCAGTACTTC.

A few counts support this clonotype. V gene TRBV20-1 combines with J gene TRBJ1-2, with 9 bases aligning to TRBD1. V shed 5 bases, J shed 5 bases, and the junction held 6 bases outside the gene matches. The CDR3 length is 13 residues. The V gene's germline CDR1 is DFQATT and CDR2 SNEGSKA (reference sequence). The CDR3 DNA sequence: TGCAGTGCTGTGAGGACAGGGGTTTATGGCTACACCTTC. Its protein product is CSAVRTGVYGYTF.

The V gene is TRBV11-1, the J gene TRBJ2-3; TRBD2 aligns across 15 bases. The CDR3 contains 18 residues. Germline-derived CDR1 and CDR2 are SGHAT and FQDESV (reference sequence). Germline trimming cut 7 bases from V and 4 bases from J; bases unmatched to any gene: 12. The chain's CDR3 is CASNPIRTSGRAADTQYF. The CDR3 DNA follows: TGTGCCAGCAACCCAATTCGGACTAGCGGGAGGGCTGCAGATACGCAGTATTTT.

This clonotype was observed a few times. The chain recombines TRBV12-3 or TRBV12-4 with TRBJ1-1, with a possible D match to TRBD1 (6 bases). The germline V and J ends were trimmed by 6 bases and 6 bases, with 17 bases remaining between them. CDR3 length: 14 residues. This chain's CDR3 is CASRQTGFAAEAFF. Written as DNA, the CDR3 is TGTGCCAGCAGGCAAACAGGGTTTGCCGCTGAAGCTTTCTTT.

This clonotype has ten or more counts. This chain links TRBV12-3 or TRBV12-4 with TRBJ1-2; D call uncertain. Trimming removed 6 bases at V and 8 bases at J, with 13 bases between. The CDR3 totals 12 residues. The CDR3 DNA sequence: TGTGCCAGCAGCCTCAAGGGCGGCGGCTACACCTTC. Protein product: CASSLKGGGYTF.

This clonotype was counted at least ten times. V gene TRBV10-3 combines with J gene TRBJ2-4; D is tentatively TRBD1 or TRBD2 (6 bases each). Germline V gene sequence: CDR1 ENHRY, CDR2 SYGVKD. V lost 2 bases, J lost 12 bases, and 20 bases lay in between. The CDR3 consists of 15 residues. The CDR3 loop is CAISETTGLRGAQYF. CDR3 bases: TGTGCCATCAGTGAGACGACTGGCCTTAGGGGGGCTCAGTACTTC.

This clonotype was seen a handful of times. This chain links TRBV6-1 with TRBJ1-5; D unclear. The CDR3 spans 13 residues. Germline CDR1 and CDR2: MNHNS and SASEGT. The germline V and J ends were trimmed by 6 bases and 2 bases, with 8 bases remaining between them. The CDR3 DNA reads TGTGCCAGCAGCATTATGGGCAATCAGCCCCAGCATTTT. Protein sequence: CASSIMGNQPQHF.

The J gene is TRBJ1-2, the V gene TRBV4-1; D may be TRBD1 (5 bases). The CDR3 covers 16 residues. The V gene's germline CDR1 is MGHRA and CDR2 YSYEKL. Deletions cut 1 base from V and 6 bases from J, with 18 bases between. The CDR3, as DNA: TGCGCCAGCAGCCAAGTTTGGGGGTCATCTGCTCATGGCTACACCTTC. Translating gives CASSQVWGSSAHGYTF.

This clonotype was counted between two and nine times. The chain is built from TRBV29-1 and TRBJ1-2; TRBD1 is a possible D gene (6 bases). The germline V gene encodes CDR1 SQVTM and CDR2 ANQGSEA. CDR3 length equals 11 residues. The V end lost 3 bases, the J end lost 7 bases, and 9 bases lay between the germline ends. CDR3 DNA: TGCAGCGTTGACCGGGGGGCTGGCTACACCTTC. Translated, it gives CSVDRGAGYTF.

This clonotype has just a few counts. The rearrangement uses TRBV9 and TRBJ2-1; D perhaps matches TRBD2 (8 bases). The CDR3 runs 21 residues. V lost 0 bases, J lost 0 bases, and 25 bases lay in between. Per the germline V gene, CDR1 is SGDLS and CDR2 is YYNGEE. CDR3 sequence reads: CASSVAPGQAAGESSYNEQFF. CDR3 coding DNA: TGTGCCAGCAGCGTAGCTCCAGGACAGGCAGCGGGAGAGAGCTCCTACAATGAGCAGTTCTTC.

The chain is built from TRBV7-2 and TRBJ1-2, with D perhaps matching TRBD1 (6 bases). Deletions cut 5 bases from V and 0 bases from J, with 16 bases between. Germline V gene lookup returns CDR1 SGHTA and CDR2 FQGNSA. The CDR3 runs 16 residues. CDR3 protein: CASSPVGGATNYGYTF. The CDR3 DNA follows: TGTGCCAGCAGCCCCGTGGGGGGGGCAACTAACTATGGCTACACCTTC.

This clonotype showed up many times. The CDR3 here is CASSPWGDTQYF. In DNA form, the CDR3 reads TGTGCCAGCAGTCCCTGGGGTGATACGCAGTATTTT. The chain recombines TRBV28 with TRBJ2-3; D is uncertain. Germline V lookup: CDR1 MDHEN, CDR2 SYDVKM. There are 12 residues in the CDR3. V was clipped by 5 bases and J by 6 bases, with 9 bases between them. The full variable domain, its missing parts supplied by reference TRBV28 and TRBJ2-3, is DVKVTQSSRYLVKRTGEKVFLECVQDMDHENMFWYRQDPGLGLRLIYFSYDVKMKEKGDIPEGYSVSREKKERFSLILESASTNQTSMYLCASSPWGDTQYFGPGTRLTVL.

V gene TRBV29-1 combines with J gene TRBJ2-2; 9 bases match TRBD1. Losses at the gene ends were 6 bases for V and 7 bases for J; bases not matched to a gene: 6. The CDR3 is 13 amino acids. In germline, CDR1 is SQVTM, CDR2 ANQGSEA. The CDR3 spells CSVRTGEGGELFF. The CDR3 DNA reads TGCAGCGTGCGGACAGGGGAGGGCGGGGAGCTGTTTTTT.

The V call is TRBV20-1, the J call TRBJ2-1; 9 positions match TRBD2. CDR3 size: 17 residues. CDR1 is DFQATT and CDR2 is SNEGSKA in the germline V gene (reference sequence). V lost 0 bases, J lost 5 bases, and 11 bases stayed unmatched. The CDR3 DNA sequence: TGCAGTGCTAGAGATGGGCGCCAGCGGGGGGCAGACAATGAGCAGTTCTTC. Its translation is CSARDGRQRGADNEQFF.

The V gene is TRBV5-4, the J gene TRBJ2-2; 8 positions agree with TRBD1. V trimming: 4 bases; J trimming: 2 bases; junction bases outside the gene matches: 7. Germline V CDR1 and CDR2: SGHNT, YYREEE (reference sequence). CDR3 length equals 16 residues. CDR3 coding DNA: TGTGCCAGCAGCACCGCCGGACAGGGTAACACCGGGGAGCTGTTTTTT. This translates into CASSTAGQGNTGELFF.

V usage is TRBV6-7 and J usage is TRBJ2-3, with a weak D call TRBD1 (6 bases). TRBV6-7 is an open reading frame, and its role is uncertain. V lost 8 bases to trimming and J lost 4 bases, with 10 bases between them. CDR3 length: 12 amino acids. The DNA for the CDR3 is TGTGCCAGCGGGACATGTTCAGATACGCAGTATTTT. Encoded protein: CASGTCSDTQYF.

This clonotype has only a few counts. This rearrangement joins TRBV12-3 or TRBV12-4 to TRBJ1-3, with 8 bases aligning to TRBD1. V was clipped by 7 bases and J by 6 bases; unmatched bases: 5. This CDR3 spans 13 amino acids. This CDR3 is CASNPRGQNTIYF. The CDR3, as DNA: TGTGCCAGCAATCCCAGGGGGCAAAACACCATATATTTT.

This clonotype was seen only a few times. The V call is TRBV4-2, the J call TRBJ1-6; a weak D match, TRBD1 (6 bases). V was pared by 2 bases and J by 6 bases, with 11 bases between. The CDR3 has 15 amino acids. The germline V gene encodes CDR1 LGHNA and CDR2 YNFKEQ. The DNA for the CDR3 is TGTGCCAGCAGCCAAAGGGCAGGGGTTAATTCACCCCTCCACTTT. Amino acid sequence: CASSQRAGVNSPLHF.

The CDR3: CASSVGVRNTEAFF. CDR3 in DNA: TGTGCCAGCAGTGTGGGGGTACGGAACACTGAAGCTTTCTTT. The chain employs TRBV25-1 and TRBJ1-1; tentatively, D is TRBD1 (5 bases). Trimming removed 4 bases at V and 1 base at J, with 10 bases between. Germline V CDR1 and CDR2: MGHDK, SYGVNS. CDR3 length equals 14 residues.

CDR3 sequence reads: CASSQATDRNEQFF. The CDR3 region has the DNA TGTGCCAGCAGCCAAGCTACAGACCGCAATGAGCAGTTCTTC. J is TRBJ2-1 and V is TRBV4-2; D not resolved. V lost 1 base, J lost 6 bases, and 10 bases lay in between. This CDR3 comprises 14 residues. The germline CDR1 and CDR2 sequences are LGHNA and YNFKEQ.